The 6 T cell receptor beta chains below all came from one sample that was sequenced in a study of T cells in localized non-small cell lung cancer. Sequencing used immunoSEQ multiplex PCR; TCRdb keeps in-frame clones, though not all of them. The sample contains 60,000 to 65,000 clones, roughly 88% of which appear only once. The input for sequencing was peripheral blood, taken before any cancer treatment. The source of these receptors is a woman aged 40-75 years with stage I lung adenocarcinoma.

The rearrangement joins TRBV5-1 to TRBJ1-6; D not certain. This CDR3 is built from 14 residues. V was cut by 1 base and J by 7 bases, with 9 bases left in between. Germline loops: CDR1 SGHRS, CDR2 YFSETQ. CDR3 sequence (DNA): TGCGCCAGCAGCTTGCGGCCGGGAAATTCACCCCTCCACTTT. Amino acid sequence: CASSLRPGNSPLHF.

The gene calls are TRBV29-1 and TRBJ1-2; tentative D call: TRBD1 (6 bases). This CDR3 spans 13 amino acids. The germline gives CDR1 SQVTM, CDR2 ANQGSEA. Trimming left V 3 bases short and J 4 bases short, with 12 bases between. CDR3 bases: TGCAGCGTTGAGTTCAGGGGAATCTATGGCTACACCTTC. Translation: CSVEFRGIYGYTF.

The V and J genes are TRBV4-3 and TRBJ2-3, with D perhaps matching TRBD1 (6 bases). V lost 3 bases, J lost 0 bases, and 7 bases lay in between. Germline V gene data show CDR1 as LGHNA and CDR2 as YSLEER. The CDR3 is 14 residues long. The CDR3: CASSQGASTDTQYF. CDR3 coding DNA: TGCGCCAGCAGCCAGGGGGCGAGCACAGATACGCAGTATTTT.

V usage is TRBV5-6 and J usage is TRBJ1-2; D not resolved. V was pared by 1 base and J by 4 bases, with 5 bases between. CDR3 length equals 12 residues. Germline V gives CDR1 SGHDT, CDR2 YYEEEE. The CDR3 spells CASSLRPYGYTF. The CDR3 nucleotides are TGTGCCAGCAGCTTGCGGCCCTATGGCTACACCTTC.

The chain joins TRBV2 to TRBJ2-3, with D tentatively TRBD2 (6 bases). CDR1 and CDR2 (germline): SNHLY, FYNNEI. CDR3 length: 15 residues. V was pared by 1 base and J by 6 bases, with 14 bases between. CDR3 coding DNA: TGTGCCAGCAGTGAAGGGGACTCCCCCCCGGATACGCAGTATTTT. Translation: CASSEGDSPPDTQYF.

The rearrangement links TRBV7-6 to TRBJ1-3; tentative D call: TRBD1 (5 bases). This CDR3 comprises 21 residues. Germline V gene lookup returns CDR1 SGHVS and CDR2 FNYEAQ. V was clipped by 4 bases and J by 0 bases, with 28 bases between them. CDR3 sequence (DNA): TGTGCCAGCAGCTCTGACAGCGCCGCTCCTCTGAGACCCAGCTCTGGAAACACCATATATTTT. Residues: CASSSDSAAPLRPSSGNTIYF.